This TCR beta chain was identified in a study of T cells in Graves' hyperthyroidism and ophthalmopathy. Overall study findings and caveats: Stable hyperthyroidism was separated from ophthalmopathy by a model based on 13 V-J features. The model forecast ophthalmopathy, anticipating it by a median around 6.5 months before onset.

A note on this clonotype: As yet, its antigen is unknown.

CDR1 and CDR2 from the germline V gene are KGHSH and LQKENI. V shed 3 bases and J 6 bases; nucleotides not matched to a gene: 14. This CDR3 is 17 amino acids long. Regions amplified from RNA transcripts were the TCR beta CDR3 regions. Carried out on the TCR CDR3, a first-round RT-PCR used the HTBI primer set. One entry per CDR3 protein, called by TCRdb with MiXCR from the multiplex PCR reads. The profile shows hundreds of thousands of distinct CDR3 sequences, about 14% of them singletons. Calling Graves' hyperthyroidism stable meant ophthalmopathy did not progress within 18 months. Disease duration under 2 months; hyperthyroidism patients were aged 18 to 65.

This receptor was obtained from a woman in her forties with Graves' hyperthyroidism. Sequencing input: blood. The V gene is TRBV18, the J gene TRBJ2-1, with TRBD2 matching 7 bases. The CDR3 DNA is TGTGCCAGCTCACCTCCGGTCGGGGCGGGAGAAGGCAATGAGCAGTTCTTC. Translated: CASSPPVGAGEGNEQFF. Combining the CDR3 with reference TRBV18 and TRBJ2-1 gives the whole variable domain NAGVMQNPRHLVRRRGQEARLRCSPMKGHSHVYWYRQLPEEGLKFMVYLQKENIIDESGMPKERFSAEFPKEGPSILRIQQVVRGDSAAYFCASSPPVGAGEGNEQFFGPGTRLTVL.